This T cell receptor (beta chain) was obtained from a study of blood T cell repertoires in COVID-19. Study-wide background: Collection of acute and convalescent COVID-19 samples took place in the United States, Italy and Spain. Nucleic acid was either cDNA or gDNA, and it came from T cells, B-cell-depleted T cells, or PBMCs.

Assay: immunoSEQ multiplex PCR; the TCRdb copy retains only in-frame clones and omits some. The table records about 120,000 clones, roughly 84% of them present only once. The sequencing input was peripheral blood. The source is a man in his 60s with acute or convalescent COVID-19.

CDR3 amino acids: CASSLPKPGGHEQFF. The CDR3 bases are TGTGCCAGCAGCTTGCCGAAACCAGGGGGCCACGAGCAGTTCTTC. The chain couples TRBV7-2 to TRBJ2-1; TRBD1 matches at 8 bases. V trimming: 3 bases; J trimming: 10 bases; junction bases outside the gene matches: 11. The CDR3 contains 15 residues. Germline CDR1 is SGHTA and CDR2 is FQGNSA.